The 9 T cell receptor beta chains presented below share a single source sample, sequenced in a study of cytomegalovirus exposure and HLA in healthy donors (dated by TCRdb to about 2017). The library was prepared using the immunoSEQ multiplex PCR assay. A mixture of 60 forward primers for TCR Vbeta segments and 13 reverse primers for TCR Jbeta segments was used in the multiplex PCR. TCRdb took over this immuneACCESS table, retaining in-frame rearrangements with V and J assigned. Such tables are incomplete; in checked studies, under half of the missing clones stem from an unresolved V gene, and the remainder is unexplained. This sample holds tens of thousands of clones; 80% were observed only once. Of the sample, around 5.9% is held by the ten largest clones. Sequencing input: PBMCs. The receptors come from a male donor in good health and CMV-seronegative.

J is TRBJ2-5 and V is TRBV7-2, with TRBD1 as a possible D gene (6 bases). The CDR3 has 15 amino acids. The germline CDR1 and CDR2 sequences are SGHTA and FQGNSA. Trimming took 3 bases from V and 1 from J, leaving 12 bases between them. The CDR3, as DNA: TGTGCCAGCAGCTTGCTGGTAGGGGGCCAAGAGACCCAGTACTTC. This sequence encodes CASSLLVGGQETQYF.

This clone was counted a few times. J is TRBJ2-5 and V is TRBV11-2; no firm D call. This CDR3 spans 14 amino acids. V shed 5 bases and J shed 2 bases, with 12 bases lying between them. Germline-derived CDR1 and CDR2 are SGHAT and FQNNGV. In DNA, the CDR3 is TGTGCCAGCAGCAAGACGGCCGGGCAAGAGACCCAGTACTTC. Its protein product is CASSKTAGQETQYF.

Of note for this clone: An end of the junction does not agree with germline; a read error may underlie this. The chain carries TRBV5-1 and TRBJ2-4; 7 bases fit TRBD1. This CDR3 has 16 residues. Germline V gene data show CDR1 as SGHRS and CDR2 as YFSETQ. The CDR3: CASSSQGLQAKNSQYF. The CDR3, as DNA: TGCGCCAGCAGCTCACAGGGGCTTCAAGCCAAAAACAGTCAGTACTTC. Together with reference TRBV5-1 and TRBJ2-4, the CDR3 gives the full variable domain: KAGVTQTPRYLIKTRGQQVTLSCSPISGHRSVSWYQQTPGQGLQFLFEYFSETQRNKGNFPGRFSGRQFSNSRSEMNVSTLELGDSALYLCASSSQGLQAKNSQYFGAGTRLSVL.

This clone has a handful of counts. The genes are TRBV19 and TRBJ2-1; 12 bases match TRBD2. V shed 3 bases, J shed 7 bases, and the junction held 7 bases outside the gene matches. The germline gives CDR1 LNHDA, CDR2 SQIVND (reference sequence). The CDR3 covers 16 residues. CDR3 bases: TGTGCCAGTAGTATGTCTGTCGGACTAGCGGGGAATGAGCAGTTCTTC. Translated: CASSMSVGLAGNEQFF. The full variable domain, rest sourced from reference TRBV19 and TRBJ2-1, is DGGITQSPKYLFRKEGQNVTLSCEQNLNHDAMYWYRQDPGQGLRLIYYSQIVNDFQKGDIAEGYSVSREKKESFPLTVTSAQKNPTAFYLCASSMSVGLAGNEQFFGPGTRLTVL.

The table lists this clone with a count of one. V is TRBV27 and J is TRBJ2-2, with D unresolved. The germline V and J ends were trimmed by 4 bases and 0 bases, with 9 bases remaining between them. This CDR3 is built from 15 residues. In germline, CDR1 is MNHEY, CDR2 SMNVEV (reference sequence). DNA of the CDR3: TGTGCCAGCAGTTATATCGTCTCGAACACCGGGGAGCTGTTTTTT. Residues: CASSYIVSNTGELFF.

The chain has TRBV10-3 and TRBJ1-1; TRBD1 agrees at 8 bases. The germline V gene has CDR1 ENHRY and CDR2 SYGVKD. Germline trimming cut 5 bases from V and 7 bases from J; bases unmatched to any gene: 9. The CDR3 extends over 14 amino acids. CDR3 sequence reads: CAISRSGGEGEAFF. In DNA, the CDR3 is TGTGCCATCAGTCGGTCAGGGGGCGAGGGTGAAGCTTTCTTT.

V is TRBV27 and J is TRBJ2-3; D is ambiguous. The germline gives CDR1 MNHEY, CDR2 SMNVEV (reference sequence). V lost 5 bases and J 4 bases, leaving 10 bases between the germline ends. The CDR3 is 13 amino acids. CDR3 in amino acids: CASSISRPDTQYF. CDR3 nucleotide sequence: TGTGCCAGCAGTATCTCTAGACCAGATACGCAGTATTTT.

This clone has a handful of counts. This chain connects TRBV30 to TRBJ2-1, with TRBD2 matching 8 bases. Germline values: CDR1 GTSNPN, CDR2 SVGIG (reference sequence). Trimming cost V 2 bases and J 3 bases; bases outside gene matches: 12. The CDR3 has 17 amino acids. In nucleotides, the CDR3 is TGTGCCTGGAGTCGAGCGGGGGCTAATCTCCTCTACAATGAGCAGTTCTTC. Translated, it gives CAWSRAGANLLYNEQFF.

The V gene is TRBV7-9, the J gene TRBJ2-3; tentatively, D is TRBD2 (5 bases). V gave up 1 base and J gave up 2 bases, with 16 bases separating them. The CDR3 sequence is 17 residues long. Germline-derived CDR1 and CDR2 are SEHNR and FQNEAQ (reference sequence). CDR3 protein: CASSLVSGVPLTDTQYF. As DNA, the CDR3 is TGTGCCAGCAGCTTAGTTTCCGGGGTCCCCCTCACAGATACGCAGTATTTT.